A single count supports the clone carrying this TCR beta chain. The data derive from a study of blood T cell repertoires in COVID-19. The table came from immunoSEQ multiplex PCR; TCRdb's copy has only in-frame clones and leaves some out. The table lists some 350,000 clones, 85% to 90% of them singletons. The TCR comes from a human donor in a cohort sampled during active COVID-19. The sequenced material came from peripheral blood.

As DNA, the CDR3 is TGTGCCAGCAGCCAATTAACTCGCAGTCCGGGTCCGGACACTGAAGCTTTCTTT. Amino acids: CASSQLTRSPGPDTEAFF. The chain combines TRBV14 with TRBJ1-1; D gene ambiguous. CDR1 SGHDN and CDR2 FVKESK come from the germline V gene. V was trimmed by 2 bases and J by 3 bases, leaving 22 bases between them. This CDR3 region has 18 residues.